The 4 T cell receptor beta chains listed next were all sequenced from one sample in a study of T cell responses to AZD1222 COVID-19 vaccine. The method was immunoSEQ multiplex PCR; TCRdb's version includes in-frame clones alone and lacks a portion of them. This table has some 150,000 clones, about 90% appearing once. The sample in question was peripheral blood, obtained on day 0 of MenACWY control vaccination. The receptors here all came from an adult in good health.

The rearrangement joins TRBV15 to TRBJ2-1, with D maybe TRBD1 (5 bases). V dropped 0 bases and J dropped 7 bases, with 16 bases sitting between them. The length of the CDR3 is 16 residues. CDR1 is LNHNV, CDR2 YYDKDF, per germline (reference sequence). The CDR3 reads CATSRDPAGSRNEQFF. CDR3 nucleotide sequence: TGTGCCACCAGCAGAGATCCGGCAGGGTCACGGAATGAGCAGTTCTTC.

This rearrangement joins TRBV12-3 or TRBV12-4 to TRBJ1-2, with a weak D call TRBD1 (6 bases). V lost 7 bases and J lost 4, with 10 bases in between. The CDR3 extends over 12 amino acids. CDR3 protein: CASNGRGYGYTF. DNA for the CDR3: TGTGCCAGCAACGGCAGGGGCTATGGCTACACCTTC.

The CDR3, as DNA: TGTGCCAGCAGCCCAGTGATAGGAGCGCCAGGGACCCAGTACTTC. Protein product: CASSPVIGAPGTQYF. The V call is TRBV7-8, the J call TRBJ2-5; D not certain. CDR3 size: 15 residues. CDR1 is SGHVS and CDR2 is FQNEAQ in the germline V gene. Trimming left V 5 bases short and J 7 bases short, with 20 bases between.

This chain links TRBV30 with TRBJ2-5; 7 bases line up with TRBD1. The trim removed 4 bases at V and 5 bases at J, leaving 10 bases unmatched. Germline V CDR1 and CDR2: GTSNPN, SVGIG (reference sequence). The CDR3 extends over 14 amino acids. The CDR3 coding sequence is TGTGCCTGGAAAAGCATCAAAGGGGGCGAGACCCAGTACTTC. Translated: CAWKSIKGGETQYF.